The T cell receptor beta chain under discussion was sequenced for a study of T-cell memory formation after mild COVID-19. Study-wide results and caveats: There were some responding clones in pre-infection memory, which suggested that cross-reactive memory had joined. Clonal second-wave expansions that peaked on day 37 had unconfirmed SARS-CoV-2 specificity.

Using its own MiXCR run on the 5' RACE reads, TCRdb lists one record per CDR3 protein. The sample yields 250,000 to 300,000 distinct CDR3 sequences, approximately 8.4% seen once. This clonotype showed up just a few times. What it binds is unknown. The CDR3 is made up of 14 amino acids. Unmatched junction bases numbered 6, after V lost 2 bases and J lost 10 bases. Germline V lookup: CDR1 KGHDR, CDR2 SFDVKD. The TCR was taken from a man in his late teens or twenties who had mild COVID-19 (a few samples of this study predate the infection). Cell type and time point are not known. The chain has TRBV24-1 and TRBJ2-1; 8 positions agree with TRBD1. Sequenced input: PBMCs or a T cell subset sorted from them (not recorded which). The CDR3 is CATSDWTGIGEQFF. CDR3 in DNA: TGTGCCACCAGTGATTGGACAGGGATCGGGGAGCAGTTCTTC.